The rows below give T cell receptor beta chains drawn from one sample of a study of response to subunit inactivated influenza vaccine. TCRdb reanalysed the RT-PCR reads using MiXCR and keeps one entry per CDR3 protein. Of more than 450,000 distinct CDR3 sequences detected, about 8% appear once; the ten largest clones hold around 13%. The input for sequencing was PBMCs from blood, taken roughly 24 months after vaccination. All receptors derive from a man in his fifties or sixties who received an inactivated influenza vaccine. Both conserved end residues are part of each CDR3. A D gene is named only where the DNA matches it firmly. Rows may omit the clone size; those that give it use once, few, many or a size class.

TRBD1	TRBJ1-6	TRBV20-1	.	TGCAGTGCTAGGGGGACAGGGAGGGATAATTCACCCCTCCACTTT	CSARGTGRDNSPLHF
.	TRBJ2-2	TRBV3-1	.	TGTGCCAGCAGCCAACCACGGGTGGCCGGGGAGCTGTTTTTT	CASSQPRVAGELFF
.	TRBJ2-5	TRBV10-3	many	TGTGCCATCAGTGCCCGGACAGACCAAGAGACCCAGTACTTC	CAISARTDQETQYF
TRBD1	TRBJ2-1	TRBV7-9	.	TGTGCCAGCAGCTTATTACCGACAGGGGTCTACAATGAGCAGTTCTTC	CASSLLPTGVYNEQFF
TRBD1	TRBJ1-6	TRBV4-1	.	TGCGCCAGCAGCCAAAGGACAGGGGTTAATTCACCCCTCCACTTT	CASSQRTGVNSPLHF
TRBD2	TRBJ2-1	TRBV6-1	.	TGTGCCAGCAGTAATTCACCGGGACTAGCGGGATCGGTTGAGCAGTTCTTC	CASSNSPGLAGSVEQFF
TRBD1	TRBJ2-2	TRBV2	.	TGTGCCAGCAGGTCCGGGACAGGGTTTACCGGGGAGCTGTTTTTT	CASRSGTGFTGELFF
TRBD2	TRBJ2-3	TRBV20-1	.	TGCAGTGCTAGAGGTTTGGGGAGTAGCGGGAGCTTGAATACGCAGTATTTT	CSARGLGSSGSLNTQYF
.	TRBJ1-3	TRBV5-1	.	TGCGCCAGCAGCCCAGGCGGTACCTCTGGAAACACCATATATTTT	CASSPGGTSGNTIYF
.	TRBJ2-7	TRBV5-1	few	TGCGCCAGCAGCTTGGAGCCAGGACGCTCTTCCTACGAGCAGTACTTC	CASSLEPGRSSYEQYF
.	TRBJ2-1	TRBV4-3	few	TGCGCCAGCAGCCAAGATGGTACGAGCTCCTACAATGAGCAGTTCTTC	CASSQDGTSSYNEQFF
TRBD2	TRBJ2-1	TRBV11-2	few	TGTGCCAGCAGCTTGGGGACTAGTAAGAGGGATGAGCAGTTCTTC	CASSLGTSKRDEQFF
.	TRBJ1-2	TRBV24-1	many	TGTGCCACCAGTGCACAGGACTATGGCTACACCTTC	CATSAQDYGYTF
.	TRBJ2-1	TRBV11-2	few	TGTGCCAGCAGCTTAGTGGCAGGGTTTATACATGAGCAGTTCTTC	CASSLVAGFIHEQFF
.	TRBJ2-1	TRBV6-1	few	TGTGCCAGCAGCCCCCAGACAGGTACGCGGTCCTACAATGAGCAGTTCTTC	CASSPQTGTRSYNEQFF
TRBD2	TRBJ2-7	TRBV7-2	.	TGTGCCAGCAGCCCCCAGCGGGGGGCCTCCTACGAGCAGTACTTC	CASSPQRGASYEQYF
TRBD2	TRBJ2-3	TRBV3-1	few	TGTGCCAGCAGCCAAAGAACTAGCGGGGGTGTTACAGATACGCAGTATTTT	CASSQRTSGGVTDTQYF
TRBD1	TRBJ2-1	TRBV5-1	many	TGCGCCAGCAGCGTAGGGCCGGGACAGGGTTCCTACAATGAGCAGTTCTTC	CASSVGPGQGSYNEQFF
.	TRBJ2-7	TRBV6-5	few	TGTGCCAGCAGCTCCGGCCTCGGGCAGTACTTC	CASSSGLGQYF
.	TRBJ2-1	TRBV11-2	few	TGTGCCAGCAGCTTAGAATACGGAGATGAGCAGTTCTTC	CASSLEYGDEQFF
.	TRBJ2-1	TRBV25-1	.	TGTGCCAGCAGTTGGGGCAGAACTTACAATGAGCAGTTCTTC	CASSWGRTYNEQFF
.	TRBJ2-7	TRBV20-1	.	TGCAGTGCTAGAGGTGGGGTTTCCTACGAGCAGTACTTC	CSARGGVSYEQYF
TRBD1	TRBJ1-2	TRBV29-1	.	TGCAGCGTTGGACTAGGGACAGGGGAGGCCTATGGCTACACCTTC	CSVGLGTGEAYGYTF
.	TRBJ2-3	TRBV20-1	many	TGCAGTGCTAGAGAGACGACAGTAGTCGTTGCAGATACGCAGTATTTT	CSARETTVVVADTQYF
.	TRBJ2-7	TRBV3-1	.	TGTGCCAGCAGCCAAGTAGGCGACTACGAGCAGTACTTC	CASSQVGDYEQYF
.	TRBJ2-1	TRBV4-3	.	TGCGCCAGCAGCCTACACCTGAATCCACCCAGCTCCTACAATGAGCAGTTCTTC	CASSLHLNPPSSYNEQFF
TRBD2	TRBJ2-1	TRBV29-1	few	TGCAGCGGGGCTGGAGCGGGAGGTGCCTTAAAGCAGTTCTTC	CSGAGAGGALKQFF
.	TRBJ2-7	TRBV3-1	.	TGTGCCAGCAACTCCGGGGGGCAGGGGAGGGACGAGCAGTACTTC	CASNSGGQGRDEQYF
.	TRBJ2-7	TRBV7-9	many	TGTGCCAGCAGCTTTGACAAGAGCTCCTACGAGCAGTACTTC	CASSFDKSSYEQYF
.	TRBJ2-2	TRBV9	.	TGTGCCAGCAGCGTAGATCCCGGACTCACCGGGGAGCTGTTTTTT	CASSVDPGLTGELFF
.	TRBJ2-1	TRBV2	many	TGTGCCAGCAGTGAATACGGTTACAGCTCCTACAATGAGCAGTTCTTC	CASSEYGYSSYNEQFF
TRBD1	TRBJ2-3	TRBV5-1	many	TGCGCCAGCAGCCCGGGACAGGAGGGAGATACGCAGTATTTT	CASSPGQEGDTQYF
TRBD2	TRBJ2-2	TRBV7-2	few	TGTGCCAGCAGCAAAACTAGCGGGTACACCGGGGAGCTGTTTTTT	CASSKTSGYTGELFF
.	TRBJ2-7	TRBV14	many	TGTGCCAGCAGCCAAGCGCTGGAGCAGTACTTC	CASSQALEQYF
.	TRBJ2-3	TRBV5-1	few	TGCGCCAGCAGCTTTATGGCGACAGATACGCAGTATTTT	CASSFMATDTQYF
TRBD1	TRBJ1-5	TRBV28	many	TGTGCCAGCAGTCAGCCGGGACAGGGGGTGATTCAGCCCCAGCATTTT	CASSQPGQGVIQPQHF
TRBD1	TRBJ2-7	TRBV20-1	many	TGCAGTGCTTCCCCGGACAGGGGAATTCACTACGAGCAGTACTTC	CSASPDRGIHYEQYF
TRBD2	TRBJ2-1	TRBV15	few	TGTGCCACCAGCCCACGGACTAGCGCCTACAATGAGCAGTTCTTC	CATSPRTSAYNEQFF
TRBD1	TRBJ2-5	TRBV6-5	few	TGTGCCAGCAGTACCGACAGGGGGATACGACAGACCCAGTACTTC	CASSTDRGIRQTQYF
.	TRBJ1-2	TRBV3-1	many	TGTGCCAGCAGCCAGCAGTTGTGGGGCGTCCGGGCTGGCTACACCTTC	CASSQQLWGVRAGYTF
TRBD1	TRBJ2-1	TRBV6-4	many	TGTGCCAGCAGTGCGGGACAGGGTAATGAGCAGTTCTTC	CASSAGQGNEQFF
.	TRBJ1-4	TRBV29-1	.	TGCAGCGTTGCGGAGGGGTCAACTAATGAAAAACTGTTTTTT	CSVAEGSTNEKLFF
.	TRBJ2-7	TRBV4-2	.	TGTGCCAGCAGCCACAGAGAAGGCGAGCAGTACTTC	CASSHREGEQYF
TRBD2	TRBJ2-7	TRBV6-1	.	TGTGCCAGCAGCACAACTAGCGGGATTCCCTACGAGCAGTACTTC	CASSTTSGIPYEQYF
TRBD1	TRBJ2-5	TRBV6-2/TRBV6-3	few	TGTGCCAGCAGTTACTCGATCTCGGACAGGGGTCGAGAGACCCAGTACTTC	CASSYSISDRGRETQYF
.	TRBJ1-2	TRBV5-5	.	TGTGCCAGCAGTCCGGCCATGGAGGGATGGTATGGCTACACCTTC	CASSPAMEGWYGYTF
TRBD1	TRBJ1-2	TRBV6-1	many	TGTGCCAGCAGGGACACAGGGGACCATGGCTACACCTTC	CASRDTGDHGYTF
.	TRBJ2-7	TRBV12-3/TRBV12-4	few	TGTGCCAGCAGCTCCCGGGACTGGGACTACGAGCAGTACTTC	CASSSRDWDYEQYF
.	TRBJ1-4	TRBV6-1	.	TGTGCCAGCAGTACCTACAAGGCCCCAACTAATGAAAAACTGTTTTTT	CASSTYKAPTNEKLFF
.	TRBJ1-1	TRBV12-3/TRBV12-4	.	TGTGCCAGCAGCGGCCAGGAATTCACTGAAGCTTTCTTT	CASSGQEFTEAFF
.	TRBJ2-7	TRBV7-9	many	TGTGCCAGCAGCGCCTACCCGGGAGACGAGCAGTACTTC	CASSAYPGDEQYF